This TCR beta chain was recovered during a study of CD8+CD57+ T cells in acquired aplastic anemia. As for the study in general: Sorted CD4+ and CD8+ cell DNA averaged around 3 ug.

Germline V gives CDR1 SGHRS, CDR2 YFSETQ. V dropped 6 bases and J dropped 12 bases, with 28 bases sitting between them. This CDR3 contains 15 residues. All sequencing subjects had displayed CD8+CD57+ cell expansion on flow cytometry. Diagnosis of severe acquired aplastic anemia applied to all patients. Profiling of TCR beta VDJ combinations and CDR3 sequences used genomic DNA as template. One entry per CDR3 protein results from TCRdb running MiXCR on the reads. The sample includes around 150,000 distinct CDR3 sequences, 40% to 60% seen only once; the top ten take about 31%. The clonotype comes from a human donor with aplastic anemia. This sequence joins TRBV5-1 and TRBJ2-7; a weak D match, TRBD1 (7 bases). The sequenced sample consisted of sorted CD4+, CD8+, or CD8+CD57+ T cells (not recorded which) from PBMCs. The chain's CDR3 is CASTQAGQRNQPPYF. DNA for the CDR3: TGCGCCAGCACCCAGGCGGGACAGCGAAACCAACCCCCGTACTTC.